This T cell receptor beta chain was sequenced for a study of immune cell composition in non-small cell lung cancer. Study-level results: About four fifths of squamous and around 35% of adenocarcinoma cases had tumour-associated clones >0.5%.

Details on this clone: Its antigen is undetermined.

Repertoires were generated with immunoSEQ multiplex PCR, while TCRdb's copy carries only in-frame clones and drops some. The sample holds about 8,700 clones, under 70% seen once. Normal lung sampling was at least 3 cm from the tumour, as distant as possible. The V and J ends lost 6 bases and 0 bases, in that order; junction bases with no gene match: 6. The CDR3 totals 17 residues. Germline lookup yields CDR1 ENHRY and CDR2 SYGVKD. The receptor comes from a human donor with non-small cell lung cancer. The sample taken for sequencing was non-adjacent lung tissue. The genes are TRBV10-3 and TRBJ2-2; 11 nucleotides match TRBD2. The CDR3 sequence is CAIRPGLAVANTGELFF. In DNA form, the CDR3 reads TGTGCCATCAGACCGGGACTAGCGGTCGCGAACACCGGGGAGCTGTTTTTT.